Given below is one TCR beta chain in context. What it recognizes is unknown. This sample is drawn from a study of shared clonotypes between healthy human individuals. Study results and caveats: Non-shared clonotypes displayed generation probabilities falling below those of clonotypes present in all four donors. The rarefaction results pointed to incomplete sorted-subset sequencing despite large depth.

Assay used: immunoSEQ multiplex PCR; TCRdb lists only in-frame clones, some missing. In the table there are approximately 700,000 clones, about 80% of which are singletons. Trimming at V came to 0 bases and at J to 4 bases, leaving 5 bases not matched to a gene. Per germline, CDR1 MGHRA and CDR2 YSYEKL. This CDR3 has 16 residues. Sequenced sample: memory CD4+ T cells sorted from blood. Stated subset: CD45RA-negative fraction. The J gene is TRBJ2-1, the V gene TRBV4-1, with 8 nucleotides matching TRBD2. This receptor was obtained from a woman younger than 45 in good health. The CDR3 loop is CASSQDLLADYNEQFF. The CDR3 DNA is TGCGCCAGCAGCCAAGATTTACTAGCGGATTACAATGAGCAGTTCTTC.